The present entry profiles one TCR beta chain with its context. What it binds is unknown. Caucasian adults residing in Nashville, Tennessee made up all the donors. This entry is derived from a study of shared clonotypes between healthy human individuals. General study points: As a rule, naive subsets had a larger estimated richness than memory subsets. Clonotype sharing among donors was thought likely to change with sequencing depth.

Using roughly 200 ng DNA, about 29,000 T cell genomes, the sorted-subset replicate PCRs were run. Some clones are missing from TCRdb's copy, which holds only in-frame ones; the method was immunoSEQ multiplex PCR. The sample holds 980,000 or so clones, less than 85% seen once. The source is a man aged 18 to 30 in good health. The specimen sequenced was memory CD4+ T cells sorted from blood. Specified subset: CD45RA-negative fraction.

The CDR3 DNA sequence: TGTGCCACCAGCTTCCGGGGACTCGGGGGCGAGACCCAGTACTTC. Its protein is CATSFRGLGGETQYF. The V call is TRBV15, the J call TRBJ2-5; D may match TRBD1 or TRBD2 (6 bases each). Germline-derived CDR1 and CDR2 are LNHNV and YYDKDF (reference sequence). There are 15 residues in the CDR3. V was shortened by 5 bases and J by 5 bases, with 18 bases between the two germline ends.